This TCR beta chain was profiled in a study of response to subunit inactivated influenza vaccine. V shed 6 bases and J 9 bases; nucleotides not matched to a gene: 12. Germline V gives CDR1 MDHEN, CDR2 SYDVKM. The length of the CDR3 is 15 residues. Study-level points and caveats: Authors suggested that a seasonal influenza vaccination recruits few new T cells each time.

TCRdb called the RT-PCR reads again in MiXCR, with one record for every CDR3 protein. The sample includes approximately 500,000 distinct CDR3 sequences, 10% to 15% of them seen just once. Points on this clonotype: Its specificity is not known.

The receptor was isolated from a man aged 50 to 60 who received an inactivated influenza vaccine. The source was PBMCs from blood, collected about 40 days after vaccination. The rearrangement joins TRBV28 to TRBJ2-1; 9 positions match TRBD2. CDR3 in DNA: TGTGCCAGCAGCCGTCCCGGGACTAGCAATGCTGAGCAGTTCTTC. This translates into CASSRPGTSNAEQFF.